This TCR beta chain stems from a study of chronic HIV infection and antiretroviral therapy. V lost 6 bases to trimming and J lost 0 bases, with 5 bases between them. The CDR3 runs 12 residues. TCRdb re-called the 5' RACE reads with MiXCR, one entry per CDR3 protein. The sample contains some 46,000 distinct CDR3 sequences, about 20% of which appear only once. The sequenced material came from peripheral blood. The gene calls are TRBV12-3 or TRBV12-4 and TRBJ1-1; no reliable D call. This clonotype originated in an adult who had HIV and had not received antiretroviral therapy, or was an uninfected healthy control (not recorded which). The CDR3 coding sequence is TGTGCCAGCAGACTCCTGAACACTGAAGCTTTCTTT. It codes for CASRLLNTEAFF.